These T cell receptor beta chains were read from a single sample in a study of blood T cell repertoires in COVID-19. Some clones are missing from TCRdb's copy, which holds only in-frame ones; the method was immunoSEQ multiplex PCR. The sample includes fewer than 150,000 clones, around nine tenths seen only once; the top ten take about 11%. Sequencing was performed on peripheral blood. These receptors were taken from a man aged 45 to 65 with active or convalescent COVID-19. Each CDR3 is given without its conserved first and last residue. The order of the fields is clone size, CDR3 length, V gene, J gene, CDR3 protein. For some rows the clone size is stated as once, few or many, or as a class when expanded; others skip it.

clone size: NA
CDR3 length: 12
V gene: TRBV24-1
J gene: TRBJ2-1
CDR3 protein: ATSDATGLNEQF

clone size: NA
CDR3 length: 12
V gene: TRBV19
J gene: TRBJ2-5
CDR3 protein: ASSVGRDRETQY

clone size: once
CDR3 length: 13
V gene: TRBV28
J gene: TRBJ2-3
CDR3 protein: ASSLGTGGVPTQY

clone size: NA
CDR3 length: 12
V gene: TRBV7-2
J gene: TRBJ2-2
CDR3 protein: ASSSQGPTGELF

clone size: NA
CDR3 length: 14
V gene: TRBV19
J gene: TRBJ2-2
CDR3 protein: ASSIRAGDNTGELF

clone size: NA
CDR3 length: 14
V gene: TRBV19
J gene: TRBJ2-3
CDR3 protein: ASSHPTGPLPSTQY

clone size: NA
CDR3 length: 14
V gene: TRBV6-2/TRBV6-3
J gene: TRBJ2-7
CDR3 protein: ASSYVSGVSFYEQY

clone size: NA
CDR3 length: 16
V gene: TRBV12-5
J gene: TRBJ2-2
CDR3 protein: ASGLVVGLAGGHGELF

clone size: NA
CDR3 length: 12
V gene: TRBV28
J gene: TRBJ1-5
CDR3 protein: ASRRSGVNQPQH

clone size: NA
CDR3 length: 13
V gene: TRBV30
J gene: TRBJ2-1
CDR3 protein: AWKKRGGGYNEQF

clone size: NA
CDR3 length: 15
V gene: TRBV2
J gene: TRBJ2-1
CDR3 protein: ASGGLAGKSSYNEQF

clone size: NA
CDR3 length: 14
V gene: TRBV6-1
J gene: TRBJ1-3
CDR3 protein: ASSEIQGPSGNTIY

clone size: NA
CDR3 length: 13
V gene: TRBV3-1/TRBV3-2
J gene: TRBJ2-7
CDR3 protein: ASSRGQVGSTEQY

clone size: NA
CDR3 length: 14
V gene: TRBV6-2/TRBV6-3
J gene: TRBJ2-3
CDR3 protein: ASSSGPRQGTDTQY

clone size: NA
CDR3 length: 18
V gene: TRBV10-3
J gene: TRBJ2-3
CDR3 protein: AIRESGQGGTGHSPDTQY

clone size: many
CDR3 length: 13
V gene: TRBV27
J gene: TRBJ2-3
CDR3 protein: ASSLGRISTDTQY

clone size: NA
CDR3 length: 12
V gene: TRBV11-3
J gene: TRBJ2-7
CDR3 protein: ASSSGGNPYEQY

clone size: NA
CDR3 length: 15
V gene: TRBV7-2
J gene: TRBJ1-2
CDR3 protein: ASSPTGRDRGNYGYT

clone size: NA
CDR3 length: 14
V gene: TRBV5-8
J gene: TRBJ1-4
CDR3 protein: ASSLSLGPFNEKLF

clone size: NA
CDR3 length: 12
V gene: TRBV13
J gene: TRBJ2-7
CDR3 protein: ASSLDSGRREQY

clone size: NA
CDR3 length: 14
V gene: TRBV28
J gene: TRBJ1-6
CDR3 protein: ASSPRAGRRNSPLH

clone size: NA
CDR3 length: 14
V gene: TRBV6-5
J gene: TRBJ1-4
CDR3 protein: ASSYQSTYQNEKLF

clone size: NA
CDR3 length: 11
V gene: TRBV9
J gene: TRBJ1-2
CDR3 protein: ASSVDGPYGYT

clone size: NA
CDR3 length: 15
V gene: TRBV18
J gene: TRBJ2-5
CDR3 protein: ASSPPNRPGLRETQY

clone size: NA
CDR3 length: 12
V gene: TRBV11-3
J gene: TRBJ1-1
CDR3 protein: ASSLTGHDTEAF

clone size: NA
CDR3 length: 13
V gene: TRBV19
J gene: TRBJ1-2
CDR3 protein: ASSIPGHRNYGYT

clone size: NA
CDR3 length: 15
V gene: TRBV4-1
J gene: TRBJ2-1
CDR3 protein: ASSPPLARSSYNEQF

clone size: NA
CDR3 length: 14
V gene: TRBV9
J gene: TRBJ2-5
CDR3 protein: ASSVASGLGLGTQY

clone size: NA
CDR3 length: 12
V gene: TRBV2
J gene: TRBJ1-5
CDR3 protein: ASRRQGINQPQH

clone size: NA
CDR3 length: 14
V gene: TRBV4-3
J gene: TRBJ1-2
CDR3 protein: ASSQGYAGENYGYT

clone size: NA
CDR3 length: 9
V gene: TRBV20-1
J gene: TRBJ2-7
CDR3 protein: SALPGVEQY

clone size: NA
CDR3 length: 11
V gene: TRBV19
J gene: TRBJ2-3
CDR3 protein: ASSPGSTDTQY

clone size: NA
CDR3 length: 13
V gene: TRBV5-1
J gene: TRBJ1-2
CDR3 protein: ASSLPGQLRDGYT

clone size: NA
CDR3 length: 13
V gene: TRBV30
J gene: TRBJ1-1
CDR3 protein: AWSVKGRGPVEAF

clone size: once
CDR3 length: 12
V gene: TRBV4-2
J gene: TRBJ1-2
CDR3 protein: ASSQEAIGYGYT

clone size: NA
CDR3 length: 14
V gene: TRBV4-3
J gene: TRBJ2-1
CDR3 protein: ASSQAASGTFNEQF

clone size: few
CDR3 length: 11
V gene: TRBV28
J gene: TRBJ1-4
CDR3 protein: ATWTATNEKLF

clone size: NA
CDR3 length: 13
V gene: TRBV11-2
J gene: TRBJ2-7
CDR3 protein: ASSFSGPSSYEQY

clone size: once
CDR3 length: 12
V gene: TRBV5-1
J gene: TRBJ2-5
CDR3 protein: ASSLGGTQETQY

clone size: NA
CDR3 length: 13
V gene: TRBV21-1
J gene: TRBJ2-7
CDR3 protein: ASSPMGQGDYEQY

clone size: NA
CDR3 length: 16
V gene: TRBV7-9
J gene: TRBJ2-4
CDR3 protein: ASSARPQGAWAKNIQY

clone size: NA
CDR3 length: 12
V gene: TRBV10-3
J gene: TRBJ2-3
CDR3 protein: AISDSSGRDTQY

clone size: once
CDR3 length: 12
V gene: TRBV18
J gene: TRBJ1-5
CDR3 protein: ASSWTGGGQPQH